This record looks at one TCR beta chain sequence and its context. Its specificity is unknown. Other DNA sequences from this sample encode an identical CDR3 as well. Germline V lookup: CDR1 SEHNR, CDR2 FQNEAQ (reference sequence). J was trimmed by 10 bases and V by 3 bases; bases with no gene match: 9. The CDR3 is 14 residues long. The sample comes from a study of regulatory and conventional T cells in RAG deficiency. Whole-study findings and limits: Patient subsets had shorter CDR3s; Omenn Treg-Tconv overlap exceeded 75%.

Regulatory T cells were sorted from blood as CD4+ CD25-high CD127-low cells. Some clones are missing from TCRdb's copy, which holds only in-frame ones; the method was immunoSEQ multiplex PCR. The data hold some 7,700 clones, with under 95% observed a single time. This same sample was also taken into another study, of regulatory T cells. That paper adds: The PCR used 52 TRBV and 13 TRBJ primers. Skewed V and J usage and few unique V-J pairs marked patient repertoires, most in Tregs.

The clonotype was recovered from a human donor in good health. Sequencing input: CD127- CD25+ CD4+ Tregs sorted from blood. The rearrangement links TRBV7-9 to TRBJ1-2; TRBD1 agrees at 9 bases. DNA of the CDR3: TGTGCCAGCAGCTTCCTCGGGACAGGGAAAGACTACACCTTC. Translation gives CASSFLGTGKDYTF.